The 26 T cell receptor beta chains reported below all come from one sample, sequenced in a study of graft-versus-host responses after intestinal transplantation. These receptors' targets are unknown. The table came from immunoSEQ multiplex PCR; TCRdb's copy has only in-frame clones and leaves some out. The sample consists of roughly 90,000 clones, 88% of them appearing once. The sequences come from unstimulated CD4+ T cells sorted from spleen or lymph node cells, collected before transplant. Receptors originate from a human donor who was the organ donor for an intestinal transplant.

The chain carries TRBV18 and TRBJ2-3, with 11 bases that match TRBD2. V gave up 8 bases and J gave up 1 base; unmatched junction bases: 8. Germline V gives CDR1 KGHSH, CDR2 LQKENI. The CDR3 loop spans 16 amino acids. CDR3 residues: CASTLFSGGGTDTQYF. The CDR3 DNA follows: TGTGCCAGCACCCTCTTTAGCGGGGGGGGCACAGATACGCAGTATTTT.

CDR3: CSVEDHSTDTQYF. In DNA form, the CDR3 reads TGCAGCGTTGAAGATCATAGCACAGATACGCAGTATTTT. This chain joins TRBV29-1 and TRBJ2-3; unclear D gene. The germline V gene has CDR1 SQVTM and CDR2 ANQGSEA. V was trimmed by 0 bases and J by 0 bases, leaving 4 bases between them. The CDR3 totals 13 residues.

J is TRBJ2-1 and V is TRBV29-1; 12 nucleotides match TRBD2. This CDR3 contains 17 residues. Per germline, CDR1 SQVTM and CDR2 ANQGSEA. V dropped 7 bases and J dropped 1; count of bases not matched to a gene: 11. CDR3 sequence: CSGMGLAGGISYNEQFF. The CDR3 DNA reads as TGCAGCGGCATGGGACTAGCGGGTGGAATTTCCTACAATGAGCAGTTCTTC.

V usage is TRBV12-5 and J usage is TRBJ1-5; D unresolved. This CDR3 is 14 amino acids long. In germline, CDR1 is LGHNT, CDR2 FRNRAP. V lost 7 bases to trimming and J lost 5 bases, with 15 bases between them. The CDR3 here is CASASGSLDQPQHF. In nucleotides, the CDR3 is TGTGCTAGTGCGTCCGGGTCCTTAGATCAGCCCCAGCATTTT.

This chain uses TRBV11-3 with TRBJ1-1, with D perhaps TRBD1 (6 bases). Germline CDR1 is SGHNT and CDR2 is YENEEA. Trimming stripped 2 bases from V and 3 bases from J, with 10 bases between. This CDR3 contains 14 residues. CDR3 sequence: CASSLHYRDTEAFF. In nucleotides, the CDR3 is TGTGCCAGCAGCTTACACTACAGGGACACTGAAGCTTTCTTT. The full variable domain, completed using reference TRBV11-3 and TRBJ1-1, is EAGVVQSPRYKIIEKKQPVAFWCNPISGHNTLYWYLQNLGQGPELLIRYENEEAVDDSQLPKDRFSAERLKGVDSTLKIQPAELGDSAVYLCASSLHYRDTEAFFGQGTRLTVV.

This chain joins TRBV30 and TRBJ2-5; 14 bases are a match to TRBD2. The CDR3 covers 17 residues. The V and J ends lost 1 base and 5 bases, in that order; junction bases with no gene match: 9. CDR1 and CDR2 (germline): GTSNPN, SVGIG (reference sequence). CDR3 amino acids: CAWSASGLAGGWETQYF. The CDR3 region has the DNA TGTGCCTGGAGTGCCTCAGGACTAGCGGGGGGATGGGAGACCCAGTACTTC.

This clone came up a few times. CDR3 region: CASTTLTGPGRGGETQYF. CDR3 sequence (DNA): TGTGCCAGCACTACTCTCACGGGACCGGGGCGGGGGGGGGAGACCCAGTACTTC. The rearrangement joins TRBV13 to TRBJ2-5; 9 bases line up with TRBD2. CDR1 and CDR2 from the germline V gene are PRHDT and FYEKMQ (reference sequence). J lost 5 bases, V lost 7 bases, and 20 bases had no gene match. This CDR3 contains 18 residues.

This sequence joins TRBV19 and TRBJ1-4; 8 nucleotides match TRBD1. This CDR3 has 14 amino acids. The V gene's germline CDR1 is LNHDA and CDR2 SQIVND (reference sequence). V lost 6 bases to trimming and J lost 8 bases; unmatched junction nucleotides: 8. CDR3 loop: CASRPTGGKEKLFF. The CDR3 region has the DNA TGTGCCAGTAGGCCCACAGGGGGGAAAGAAAAACTGTTTTTT. The full variable domain, in which reference TRBV19 and TRBJ1-4 provide the parts outside the CDR3, is DGGITQSPKYLFRKEGQNVTLSCEQNLNHDAMYWYRQDPGQGLRLIYYSQIVNDFQKGDIAEGYSVSREKKESFPLTVTSAQKNPTAFYLCASRPTGGKEKLFFGSGTQLSVL.

This chain connects TRBV6-1 to TRBJ2-3; D is uncertain. The CDR3 has 12 residues. The ends were cut back, 6 bases at V and 7 bases at J, with 11 bases in the middle. Germline CDR1 MNHNS, CDR2 SASEGT. The CDR3: CASRAVGNTQYF. In DNA form, the CDR3 reads TGTGCCAGCAGGGCCGTTGGTAATACGCAGTATTTT.

The gene calls are TRBV12-5 and TRBJ2-5, with 16 bases lining up with TRBD2. CDR1 is LGHNT, CDR2 FRNRAP, per germline. CDR3 length equals 16 residues. After removal of 5 bases from V and 7 bases from J, the junction contained 7 bases not matched to a gene. CDR3 amino acids: CASGPGLAGGRVTQYF. In DNA, the CDR3 is TGTGCTAGTGGTCCGGGACTAGCGGGGGGGAGGGTGACCCAGTACTTC.

The J gene is TRBJ2-4, the V gene TRBV6-5; 9 bases are shared with TRBD2. The CDR3 runs to 15 residues. Germline V lookup: CDR1 MNHEY, CDR2 SVGAGI. With 8 bases clipped from V and 3 bases from J, the junction kept 8 bases outside the gene matches. CDR3 amino acids: CASSAGGPGKNIQYF. Here the CDR3 DNA reads TGTGCCAGCTCGGCGGGAGGGCCCGGCAAAAACATTCAGTACTTC.

The V call is TRBV6-1, the J call TRBJ1-2, with D unclear. Germline CDR1 is MNHNS and CDR2 is SASEGT. The CDR3 loop spans 14 amino acids. The V end was cut by 1 base, the J end by 6 bases, with 12 bases between. The CDR3 DNA reads as TGTGCCAGCAGTGAAGTCCTTGCCTCTAATGGCTACACCTTC. It specifies CASSEVLASNGYTF.

V is TRBV4-1 and J is TRBJ2-3; TRBD2 matches 7 bases. Germline V lookup: CDR1 MGHRA, CDR2 YSYEKL. CDR3 length: 18 residues. J was trimmed by 1 base and V by 1 base; bases with no gene match: 11. The CDR3 loop reads CASSQVGRGRGGTDTQYF. The DNA of the CDR3 is TGCGCCAGCAGCCAAGTGGGACGTGGCCGGGGGGGCACAGATACGCAGTATTTT.

The chain couples TRBV7-3 to TRBJ2-3, with D possibly matching TRBD2 (6 bases). The V gene lost 5 bases and the J gene lost 5 bases, with 23 bases spanning the gap. This CDR3 contains 17 residues. Germline assignment: CDR1 SGHTA and CDR2 FQGTGA. The CDR3, as DNA: TGTGCCAGCAGCCCCGGAGCGGGCGCCTTTGGGGGAGATACGCAGTATTTT. It yields the protein CASSPGAGAFGGDTQYF.

The rearrangement uses TRBV5-8 and TRBJ1-6; 10 bases are shared with TRBD1. The V segment lost 1 base and the J segment 0 bases; nucleotides outside the gene matches: 1. This CDR3 spans 17 amino acids. CDR1 SGHTS and CDR2 YDEGEE come from the germline V gene. In DNA form, the CDR3 reads TGTGCCAGCAGCTTGTGGACAGGGGGCTCCTATAATTCACCCCTCCACTTT. Translation gives CASSLWTGGSYNSPLHF. The full variable domain, its missing parts supplied by reference TRBV5-8 and TRBJ1-6, is EAGVTQSPTHLIKTRGQQATLRCSPISGHTSVYWYQQALGLGLQFLLWYDEGEERNRGNFPPRFSGRQFPNYSSELNVNALELEDSALYLCASSLWTGGSYNSPLHFGNGTRLTVT.

V usage is TRBV5-1 and J usage is TRBJ2-1; TRBD2 aligns across 10 bases. J was trimmed by 10 bases and V by 0 bases; bases with no gene match: 7. The CDR3 totals 15 residues. Germline loops: CDR1 SGHRS, CDR2 YFSETQ. This CDR3 reads CASSLEQRGGQEQFF. The CDR3 nucleotides are TGCGCCAGCAGCTTGGAGCAGCGGGGGGGCCAAGAGCAGTTCTTC.

The CDR3 coding sequence is TGTGCCAGCAGCTCGGGACAGGGGGGTTCGGGAAACACCATATATTTT. Translated, it gives CASSSGQGGSGNTIYF. The chain is built from TRBV5-4 and TRBJ1-3; 11 bases map to TRBD1. V was clipped by 3 bases and J by 4 bases; unmatched bases: 6. The CDR3 loop spans 16 amino acids. The germline V gene has CDR1 SGHNT and CDR2 YYREEE (reference sequence).

The DNA of the CDR3 is TGTGCCAGCAGCCCGAAGTTAGTAGACACCGGGGAGCTGTTTTTT. This gives the protein CASSPKLVDTGELFF. V and J are TRBV14 and TRBJ2-2, with D unclear. Per the germline V gene, CDR1 is SGHDN and CDR2 is FVKESK. Trimming shortened V by 4 bases and J by 3 bases, and 12 bases separated the two germline ends. This CDR3 comprises 15 residues.

The chain couples TRBV30 to TRBJ1-3, with a tentative D call TRBD1 (5 bases). This CDR3 has 13 amino acids. Germline CDR1 reads GTSNPN; CDR2 reads SVGIG (reference sequence). V lost 1 base and J 4 bases, leaving 8 bases between the germline ends. CDR3 nucleotide sequence: TGTGCCTGGAGTGGGACAACAGGAAACACCATATATTTT. This encodes CAWSGTTGNTIYF.

The chain couples TRBV4-2 to TRBJ2-7, with D possibly TRBD2 on 5 matching bases. CDR3 length: 14 amino acids. Germline-derived CDR1 and CDR2 are LGHNA and YNFKEQ. Trimming took 5 bases from V and 2 from J, leaving 13 bases between them. Here the CDR3 DNA reads TGTGCCAGCAGCTTAAGACCGGGAACCTACGAGCAGTACTTC. It translates to CASSLRPGTYEQYF.

This sequence joins TRBV5-1 and TRBJ2-1; the match to TRBD2 covers 8 bases. Unmatched junction bases numbered 6, after V lost 0 bases and J lost 4 bases. The CDR3 is 16 residues long. CDR1 is SGHRS, CDR2 YFSETQ, per germline. For the CDR3, the DNA is TGCGCCAGCAGCTTGGCCTTGCGGGGGGCTTACAATGAGCAGTTCTTC. It codes for CASSLALRGAYNEQFF. Full variable domain (remainder filled in from reference TRBV5-1 and TRBJ2-1): KAGVTQTPRYLIKTRGQQVTLSCSPISGHRSVSWYQQTPGQGLQFLFEYFSETQRNKGNFPGRFSGRQFSNSRSEMNVSTLELGDSALYLCASSLALRGAYNEQFFGPGTRLTVL.

The chain employs TRBV19 and TRBJ2-7, with 14 bases lining up with TRBD2. The length of the CDR3 is 15 residues. V gave up 5 bases and J gave up 7 bases; unmatched junction bases: 7. The germline gives CDR1 LNHDA, CDR2 SQIVND (reference sequence). The CDR3 is CASSGGLAGEREQYF. The CDR3 coding sequence is TGTGCCAGTAGTGGGGGACTAGCGGGAGAACGTGAGCAGTACTTC.

This chain links TRBV9 with TRBJ2-5, with a possible D match to TRBD2 (5 bases). Germline V gives CDR1 SGDLS, CDR2 YYNGEE. CDR3 length: 12 residues. The ends were cut back, 4 bases at V and 4 bases at J, with 8 bases in the middle. CDR3 sequence reads: CASSSRGETQYF. CDR3 DNA: TGTGCCAGCAGCTCCCGGGGAGAGACCCAGTACTTC.

The chain links TRBV28 to TRBJ2-7; 9 bases fit TRBD1. Unmatched junction bases numbered 16, after V lost 5 bases and J lost 2 bases. Germline loops: CDR1 MDHEN, CDR2 SYDVKM. The CDR3 runs 18 residues. This CDR3 is CASSREDRMTGGPYEQYF. The CDR3 DNA reads as TGTGCCAGCAGTCGCGAAGATCGAATGACAGGGGGACCCTACGAGCAGTACTTC.

The V call is TRBV11-3, the J call TRBJ2-5, with 9 bases identical to TRBD2. The CDR3 runs 16 residues. Germline loops: CDR1 SGHNT, CDR2 YENEEA. V shed 3 bases and J 2 bases; nucleotides not matched to a gene: 7. The CDR3: CASSFRAGGWQETQYF. CDR3 DNA sequence: TGTGCCAGCAGCTTTCGAGCGGGGGGATGGCAAGAGACCCAGTACTTC.

The genes are TRBV29-1 and TRBJ2-3; no reliable D call. Germline CDR1 and CDR2: SQVTM and ANQGSEA. V was clipped by 7 bases and J by 3 bases, with 8 bases between them. CDR3 length equals 11 residues. The CDR3 sequence: CSAERTDTQYF. The CDR3 DNA sequence: TGCAGCGCCGAACGGACAGATACGCAGTATTTT.